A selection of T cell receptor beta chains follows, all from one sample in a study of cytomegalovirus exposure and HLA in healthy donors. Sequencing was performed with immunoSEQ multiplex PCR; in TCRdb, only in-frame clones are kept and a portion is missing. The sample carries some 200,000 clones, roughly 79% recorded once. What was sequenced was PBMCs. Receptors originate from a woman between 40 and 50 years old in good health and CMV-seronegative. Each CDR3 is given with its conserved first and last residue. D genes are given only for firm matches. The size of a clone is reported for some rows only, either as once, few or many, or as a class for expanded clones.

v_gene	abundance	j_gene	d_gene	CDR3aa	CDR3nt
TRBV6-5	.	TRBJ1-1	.	CASTLDLENTEAFF	TGTGCCAGCACCCTAGACCTGGAGAACACTGAAGCTTTCTTT
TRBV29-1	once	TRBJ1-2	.	CSAAEEYGYPF	TGCAGCGCCGCAGAGGAATATGGCTACCCCTTC
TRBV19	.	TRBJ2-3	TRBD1	CASSTQGADTQYF	TGTGCCAGTAGTACCCAGGGGGCAGATACGCAGTATTTT
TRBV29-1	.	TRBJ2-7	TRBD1	CSVEWTGSYEQYF	TGCAGCGTTGAGTGGACAGGATCCTACGAGCAGTACTTC
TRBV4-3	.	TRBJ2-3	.	CASSLQGGTSTDTQYF	TGCGCCAGCAGCCTGCAGGGGGGAACTAGCACAGATACGCAGTATTTT
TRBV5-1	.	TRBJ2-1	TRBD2	CASSLEGGGALVSYNEQFF	TGCGCCAGCAGCTTGGAGGGCGGGGGGGCCTTAGTCTCCTACAATGAGCAGTTCTTC
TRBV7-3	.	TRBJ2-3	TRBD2	CASSVQRGRSDTQYF	TGTGCCAGCAGCGTCCAGCGGGGGCGTTCGGATACGCAGTATTTT
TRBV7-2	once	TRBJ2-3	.	CASSLVLRGSTDTQYF	TGTGCCAGCAGCTTAGTACTGAGGGGGAGCACAGATACGCAGTATTTT
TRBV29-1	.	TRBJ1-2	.	CSVVADDYGYTF	TGCAGCGTTGTAGCAGACGACTATGGCTACACCTTC
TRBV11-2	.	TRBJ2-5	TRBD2	CASSSGTSGVGETQYF	TGTGCCAGCAGCTCCGGGACTAGCGGGGTTGGAGAGACCCAGTACTTC
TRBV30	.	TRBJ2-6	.	CAHQGSWANVLTF	TGTGCCCATCAGGGGAGCTGGGCCAACGTCCTGACTTTC
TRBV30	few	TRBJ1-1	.	CAWRFPREGNTEAFF	TGTGCCTGGAGATTTCCCAGGGAGGGAAACACTGAAGCTTTCTTT
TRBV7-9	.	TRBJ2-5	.	CASSLIGNGVKETQYF	TGTGCCAGCAGCTTAATCGGAAACGGAGTTAAAGAGACCCAGTACTTC
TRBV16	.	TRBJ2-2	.	CASSPTGVNTGELFF	TGTGCCAGCAGCCCCACGGGGGTGAACACCGGGGAGCTGTTTTTT
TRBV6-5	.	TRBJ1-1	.	CASSPQGAATEAFF	TGTGCCAGCAGTCCACAAGGGGCGGCCACTGAAGCTTTCTTT
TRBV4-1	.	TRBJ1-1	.	CASSQRAEAFF	TGTGCCAGCAGCCAGAGGGCTGAAGCTTTCTTT
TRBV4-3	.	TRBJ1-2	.	CASSLGTGGYTF	TGCGCCAGCAGCTTGGGTACAGGGGGCTACACCTTC
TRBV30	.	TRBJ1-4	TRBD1	CAWRRQGTTNEKLFF	TGTGCCTGGAGGCGACAGGGGACAACTAATGAAAAACTGTTTTTT
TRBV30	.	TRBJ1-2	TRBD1	CAWSLRGTGLGYTF	TGTGCCTGGAGTTTAAGAGGGACAGGGCTTGGCTACACCTTC
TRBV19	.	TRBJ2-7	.	CASSAAEGISYEQYF	TGTGCCAGTAGTGCGGCTGAGGGCATCTCCTACGAGCAGTACTTC
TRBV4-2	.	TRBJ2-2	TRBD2	CASALGTSGPGELFF	TGTGCCAGCGCCCTCGGGACTAGCGGTCCCGGGGAGCTGTTTTTT
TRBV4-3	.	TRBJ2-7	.	CASSPAGTYYEQYF	TGCGCCAGCAGCCCCGCCGGGACTTACTACGAGCAGTACTTC
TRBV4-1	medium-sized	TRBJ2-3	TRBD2	CASSQDGAGVATDTQYF	TGCGCCAGCAGCCAAGATGGGGCGGGGGTAGCCACAGATACGCAGTATTTT
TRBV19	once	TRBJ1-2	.	CASGQFNYGYTF	TGTGCCAGTGGGCAGTTCAACTATGGCTACACCTTC
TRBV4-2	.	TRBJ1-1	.	CASSQEGTLNTEAFF	TGTGCCAGCAGCCAAGAGGGGACATTGAACACTGAAGCTTTCTTT
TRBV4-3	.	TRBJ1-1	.	CASSPVDSRSTEAFF	TGCGCCAGCAGCCCGGTCGACAGCCGGAGCACTGAAGCTTTCTTT
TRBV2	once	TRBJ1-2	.	CASSGDRNSNYGYTF	TGTGCCAGCAGTGGCGACAGGAACTCTAACTATGGCTACACCTTC
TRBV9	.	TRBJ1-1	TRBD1	CASSVEDRSLGNTEAFF	TGTGCCAGCAGCGTAGAGGACAGGTCATTGGGGAACACTGAAGCTTTCTTT
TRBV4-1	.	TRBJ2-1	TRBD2	CASSQELAGDEQFF	TGCGCCAGCAGCCAAGAACTAGCGGGGGATGAGCAGTTCTTC
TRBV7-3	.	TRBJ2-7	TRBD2	CASSFGGAREQYF	TGTGCCAGCAGCTTCGGGGGGGCCAGGGAGCAGTACTTC
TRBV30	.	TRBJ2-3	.	CAWSLIKGDTQYF	TGTGCCTGGAGTCTTATAAAGGGGGATACGCAGTATTTT
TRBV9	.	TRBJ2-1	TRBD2	CASSPQSGLGGNEQFF	TGTGCCAGCAGCCCCCAATCGGGACTAGGAGGCAATGAGCAGTTCTTC
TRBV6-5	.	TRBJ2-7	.	CASSYSGGIEQYF	TGTGCCAGCAGTTACTCAGGAGGGATCGAGCAGTACTTC
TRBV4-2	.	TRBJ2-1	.	CASSPQPQGNEQFF	TGTGCCAGCAGCCCCCAACCCCAGGGAAATGAGCAGTTCTTC
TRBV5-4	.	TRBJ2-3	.	CASSLLQGISTDTQYF	TGTGCCAGCAGCTTACTACAGGGTATTAGCACAGATACGCAGTATTTT
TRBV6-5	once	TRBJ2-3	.	CASSPTGSSTDTQYF	TGTGCCAGTTCCCCGACTGGGTCCAGCACAGATACGCAGTATTTT
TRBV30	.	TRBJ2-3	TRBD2	CAWSVAGPTDTQYF	TGTGCCTGGAGTGTAGCGGGACCCACAGATACGCAGTATTTT
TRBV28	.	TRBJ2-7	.	CASRDDKNYEQYF	TGTGCCAGCAGAGATGACAAAAACTACGAGCAGTACTTC
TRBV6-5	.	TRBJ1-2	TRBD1	CASSYSGQGFDGYTF	TGTGCCAGCAGTTACTCGGGACAGGGGTTCGATGGCTACACCTTC
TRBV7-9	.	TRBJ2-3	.	CASSLTKDTQYF	TGTGCCAGCAGCTTAACAAAAGATACGCAGTATTTT
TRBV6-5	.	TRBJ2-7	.	CASSYFERGEQYF	TGTGCCAGCAGTTACTTCGAAAGAGGCGAGCAGTACTTC
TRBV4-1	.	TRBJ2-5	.	CASSHRQQETQYF	TGCGCCAGCAGCCATCGACAGCAAGAGACCCAGTACTTC
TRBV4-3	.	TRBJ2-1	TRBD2	CASSQGRGGNEQFF	TGCGCCAGCAGCCAAGGGCGGGGGGGCAATGAGCAGTTCTTC
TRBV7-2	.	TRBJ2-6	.	CASSLVGGSGANVLTF	TGTGCCAGCAGCTTAGTTGGAGGGTCTGGGGCCAACGTCCTGACTTTC
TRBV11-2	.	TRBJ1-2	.	CASSLVVPYYGYTF	TGTGCCAGCAGCTTAGTAGTCCCATACTATGGCTACACCTTC
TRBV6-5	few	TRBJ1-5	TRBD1	CASQTGGGQPQHF	TGTGCCAGCCAGACAGGGGGCGGTCAGCCCCAGCATTTT
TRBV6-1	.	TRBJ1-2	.	CASRSGDGYTF	TGTGCCAGCAGATCGGGGGATGGCTACACCTTC
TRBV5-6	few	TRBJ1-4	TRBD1	CASSLLRTGLNEKLFF	TGTGCCAGCAGCTTACTCCGGACAGGCTTAAATGAAAAACTGTTTTTT
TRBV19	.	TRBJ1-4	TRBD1	CASTRGQSTTNEKLFF	TGTGCCAGTACCCGGGGACAGTCCACAACTAATGAAAAACTGTTTTTT
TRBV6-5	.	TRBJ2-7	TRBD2	CASSGGLASDEQYF	TGTGCCAGCAGTGGGGGACTAGCATCGGACGAGCAGTACTTC
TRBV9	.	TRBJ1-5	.	CASSVGPGAPNQPQHF	TGTGCCAGCAGCGTAGGGCCAGGGGCGCCCAATCAGCCCCAGCATTTT
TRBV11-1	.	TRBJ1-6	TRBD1	CASSPLGTGDSPLHF	TGTGCCAGCAGCCCACTCGGGACAGGCGATTCACCCCTCCACTTT